In its sample, the clone carrying this TCR beta chain was seen a few times. No antigen is known for it. 60 Vbeta and 13 Jbeta primers were used in PCR. TCRdb's copy holds only in-frame clones and misses some; the assay was immunoSEQ multiplex PCR. The table includes 150,000 or so clones, about two thirds detected once. This specimen comes from a study of cytomegalovirus exposure and HLA in healthy donors. For the study at large: The approximately 120 million unique TCR beta sequences, from 150 million to 200 million T cells, were found by an earlier analysis.

The study's findings and limits: In an earlier analysis, most TCR beta V segments were productive about 90% or about 30% of the time. It was reported that TCR beta sequences correctly inferred the HLA-A and HLA-B alleles for most subjects.

Germline values: CDR1 SGHVS, CDR2 FNYEAQ. Trimming took off 5 bases at V and 4 bases at J, with 24 bases between the two ends. There are 19 residues in the CDR3. The rearrangement joins TRBV7-6 to TRBJ2-6; weak D call: TRBD1 (6 bases). The sample taken for sequencing was PBMCs. The receptor was derived from a woman between 18 and 29 years old in good health and CMV-seronegative. The CDR3 reads CASSPPPQGPGPGANVLTF. As DNA, the CDR3 is TGTGCCAGCAGCCCACCTCCACAGGGACCGGGGCCCGGGGCCAACGTCCTGACTTTC.